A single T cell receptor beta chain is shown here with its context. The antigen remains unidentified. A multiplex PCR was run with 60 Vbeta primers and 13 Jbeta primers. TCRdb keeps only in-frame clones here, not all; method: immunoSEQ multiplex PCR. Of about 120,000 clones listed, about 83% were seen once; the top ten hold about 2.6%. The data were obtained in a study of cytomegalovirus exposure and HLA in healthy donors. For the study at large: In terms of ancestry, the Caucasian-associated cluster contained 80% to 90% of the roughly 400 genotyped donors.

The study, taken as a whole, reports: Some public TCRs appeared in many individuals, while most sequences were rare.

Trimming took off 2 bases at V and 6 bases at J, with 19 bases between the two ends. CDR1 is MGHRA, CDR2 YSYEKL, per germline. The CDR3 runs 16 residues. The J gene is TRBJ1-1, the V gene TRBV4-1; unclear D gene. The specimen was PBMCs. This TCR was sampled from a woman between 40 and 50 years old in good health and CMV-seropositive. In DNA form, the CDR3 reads TGCGCCAGCAGCCAAATCCTGCGCGATGGTAGCGCTGAAGCTTTCTTT. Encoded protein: CASSQILRDGSAEAFF.